The 4 T cell receptor beta chains below were found in one sample sequenced in a study of T-cell memory formation after mild COVID-19. TCRdb redid the calling of the 5' RACE reads with MiXCR, one entry per CDR3 protein. The sample includes about 400,000 distinct CDR3 sequences, 20% to 25% of them seen just once. The sample consisted of PBMCs or a T cell subset sorted from them (not recorded which). Receptors were obtained from an adult woman who had mild COVID-19 (a few samples of this study predate the infection). Cell type and time point are not known.

This CDR3 reads CASSSDRPYNEKLFF. DNA for the CDR3: TGTGCCAGCAGCTCAGACCGTCCTTATAATGAAAAACTGTTTTTT. The chain employs TRBV7-8 and TRBJ1-4, with D unresolved. V shed 4 bases and J shed 4 bases, with 13 bases lying between them. Germline V CDR1 and CDR2: SGHVS, FQNEAQ. The CDR3 extends over 15 amino acids.

A few counts support this clonotype. The gene calls are TRBV7-8 and TRBJ2-5; tentatively, D is TRBD2 (6 bases). CDR3 length: 14 residues. Between the trimmed V and J ends, which lost 3 bases and 5 bases, there was a span of 13 bases. Germline V CDR1 and CDR2: SGHVS, FQNEAQ. The CDR3 sequence: CASSFLAGMETQYF. The CDR3 bases are TGTGCCAGCAGCTTCCTCGCGGGAATGGAGACCCAGTACTTC.

This clonotype was observed a few times. This rearrangement joins TRBV10-3 to TRBJ1-2, with D perhaps matching TRBD1 (5 bases). Trimming cost V 5 bases and J 8 bases, with 15 bases left between them. CDR3 length: 13 amino acids. Germline assignment: CDR1 ENHRY and CDR2 SYGVKD. CDR3 protein: CAISSGAEAGYTF. CDR3 sequence (DNA): TGTGCCATCAGTTCCGGGGCAGAGGCCGGCTACACCTTC.

This clonotype came up a few times. The rearrangement uses TRBV24-1 and TRBJ2-3; D possibly corresponds to TRBD1 (6 bases). The CDR3 spans 15 residues. CDR1 is KGHDR, CDR2 SFDVKD, per germline. With 6 bases removed from V and 0 bases from J, the gap between germline ends came to 12 bases. The DNA for the CDR3 is TGTGCCACCAGTTCTGCGGACAGTAGCACAGATACGCAGTATTTT. Translated, it gives CATSSADSSTDTQYF.